The 32 T cell receptor beta chains below were found in one sample sequenced in a study of cytomegalovirus exposure and HLA in healthy donors (TCRdb year 2017). The library was prepared using the immunoSEQ multiplex PCR assay. The multiplex PCR relied on a mix of 60 forward primers for TCR Vbeta segments and 13 reverse primers for TCR Jbeta segments. What TCRdb holds here is the immuneACCESS table cut down to in-frame rearrangements. Part of the clones is not present; checked against another copy, under half of the missing clones reflect an unresolved V gene, and the others are unexplained. Across this sample there are 90,000 to 95,000 clones, with 70% to 80% seen only once. About 0.53% of the sample comes from the top ten. Source material: PBMCs. These TCRs come from a man younger than 45 in good health and CMV-seronegative.

At least ten counts were recorded for this clone. This rearrangement joins TRBV11-2 to TRBJ1-1, with D perhaps TRBD1 (5 bases). The ends were cut back, 1 base at V and 3 bases at J, with 12 bases in the middle. Germline-derived CDR1 and CDR2 are SGHAT and FQNNGV. This CDR3 region has 15 residues. DNA for the CDR3: TGTGCCAGCAGCTTAGTTCCAGGGAGGGACACTGAAGCTTTCTTT. It is translated as CASSLVPGRDTEAFF.

This chain links TRBV7-9 with TRBJ1-1; 7 bases line up with TRBD1. The germline V gene has CDR1 SEHNR and CDR2 FQNEAQ (reference sequence). V shed 5 bases and J 1 base; nucleotides not matched to a gene: 7. This CDR3 is 15 amino acids long. CDR3 DNA sequence: TGTGCCAGCAGCGCGGGACAGAGGGAGAACACTGAAGCTTTCTTT. It encodes CASSAGQRENTEAFF.

The rearrangement uses TRBV7-2 and TRBJ1-2; weak D call: TRBD1 (5 bases). Per the germline V gene, CDR1 is SGHTA and CDR2 is FQGNSA. The germline V and J ends were trimmed by 7 bases and 4 bases, with 16 bases remaining between them. There are 14 residues in the CDR3. The CDR3 protein is CASTSAGQTYGYTF. In nucleotides, the CDR3 is TGTGCCAGCACCTCAGCGGGGCAGACCTATGGCTACACCTTC.

The chain recombines TRBV7-6 with TRBJ1-4; unclear D gene. Looked up from germline, CDR1 is SGHVS and CDR2 is FNYEAQ. This CDR3 is 15 amino acids long. V was trimmed by 2 bases and J by 2 bases, leaving 9 bases between them. For the CDR3, the DNA is TGTGCCAGCAGCTTATTGTCAGTTACTAATGAAAAACTGTTTTTT. It codes for CASSLLSVTNEKLFF.

This sequence joins TRBV21-1 and TRBJ2-7; the table's TRBD1 call for D was not verified on the DNA. TRBV21-1 is annotated as a pseudogene. The CDR3 sequence is 15 residues long. In DNA, the CDR3 is TGTGCCAGCAGCTCCCGACAGGGGAGTTCCTACGAGCAGTACGTC. Protein: CASSSRQGSSYEQYV.

J is TRBJ2-3 and V is TRBV18; 10 bases fit TRBD2. The CDR3 extends over 15 amino acids. V shed 6 bases, J shed 3 bases, and the junction held 6 bases outside the gene matches. From germline, CDR1 is KGHSH and CDR2 LQKENI. CDR3 protein: CASSEREGRTDTQYF. CDR3 in DNA: TGTGCCAGCTCGGAGCGGGAGGGCCGGACAGATACGCAGTATTTT.

J is TRBJ1-1 and V is TRBV7-3; 7 positions agree with TRBD1. The germline V gene has CDR1 SGHTA and CDR2 FQGTGA. Trimming cost V 4 bases and J 7 bases; bases outside gene matches: 6. This CDR3 region has 13 residues. CDR3 in amino acids: CASSSSGTVEAFF. CDR3 bases: TGTGCCAGCAGCTCCTCCGGGACAGTTGAAGCTTTCTTT.

This clone was detected only once. V and J are TRBV2 and TRBJ2-2; D possibly corresponds to TRBD2 (5 bases). Germline V lookup: CDR1 SNHLY, CDR2 FYNNEI. V was pared by 6 bases and J by 0 bases, with 8 bases between. The CDR3 length is 14 residues. The CDR3 sequence: CASRRETNTGELFF. CDR3 coding DNA: TGTGCCAGCAGGAGGGAGACGAACACCGGGGAGCTGTTTTTT.

This clone was seen a handful of times. V gene TRBV28 combines with J gene TRBJ1-3; D ambiguous. V shed 8 bases and J shed 0 bases, with 8 bases lying between them. This CDR3 contains 13 residues. The germline CDR1 and CDR2 sequences are MDHEN and SYDVKM. The CDR3 here is CASFSISGNTIYF. In nucleotides, the CDR3 is TGTGCCAGCTTTTCCATCTCTGGAAACACCATATATTTT.

The V call is TRBV27, the J call TRBJ2-1, with 10 bases matching TRBD2. The CDR3 has 14 amino acids. Germline V gene sequence: CDR1 MNHEY, CDR2 SMNVEV (reference sequence). Losses at the gene ends were 6 bases for V and 3 bases for J; bases not matched to a gene: 2. The CDR3 region is CASRASGSYNEQFF. The CDR3 region has the DNA TGTGCCAGCAGAGCTAGCGGGAGCTACAATGAGCAGTTCTTC.

The V call is TRBV11-3, the J call TRBJ2-2, with no clear D. The CDR3 is 12 residues long. The ends were cut back, 2 bases at V and 9 bases at J, with 7 bases in the middle. Germline V lookup: CDR1 SGHNT, CDR2 YENEEA. DNA of the CDR3: TGTGCCAGCAGCTTAACCGACAGGGAGCTGTTTTTT. It specifies CASSLTDRELFF. The full variable domain, with the rest looked up from reference TRBV11-3 and TRBJ2-2, is EAGVVQSPRYKIIEKKQPVAFWCNPISGHNTLYWYLQNLGQGPELLIRYENEEAVDDSQLPKDRFSAERLKGVDSTLKIQPAELGDSAVYLCASSLTDRELFFGEGSRLTVL.

This chain joins TRBV5-6 and TRBJ2-5; 7 nucleotides align to TRBD2. CDR1 and CDR2 from the germline V gene are SGHDT and YYEEEE. CDR3 size: 15 residues. With 2 bases clipped from V and 2 bases from J, the junction kept 6 bases outside the gene matches. The CDR3 loop reads CASSLNGDYQETQYF. Here the CDR3 DNA reads TGTGCCAGCAGCTTAAACGGGGACTATCAAGAGACCCAGTACTTC. The full variable domain, its missing parts supplied by reference TRBV5-6 and TRBJ2-5, is DAGVTQSPTHLIKTRGQQVTLRCSPKSGHDTVSWYQQALGQGPQFIFQYYEEEERQRGNFPDRFSGHQFPNYSSELNVNALLLGDSALYLCASSLNGDYQETQYFGPGTRLLVL.

The chain recombines TRBV5-1 with TRBJ2-5; tentative D call: TRBD2 (6 bases). CDR1 and CDR2 (germline): SGHRS, YFSETQ. V lost 10 bases, J lost 1 base, and 11 bases lay in between. CDR3 length equals 12 residues. The CDR3 protein is CARGGAQETQYF. The DNA of the CDR3 is TGCGCCCGGGGCGGGGCCCAAGAGACCCAGTACTTC. The full variable domain, with the rest looked up from reference TRBV5-1 and TRBJ2-5, is KAGVTQTPRYLIKTRGQQVTLSCSPISGHRSVSWYQQTPGQGLQFLFEYFSETQRNKGNFPGRFSGRQFSNSRSEMNVSTLELGDSALYLCARGGAQETQYFGPGTRLLVL.

The rearrangement joins TRBV7-9 to TRBJ1-2; 7 positions match TRBD1. Germline lookup yields CDR1 SEHNR and CDR2 FQNEAQ (reference sequence). This CDR3 has 15 amino acids. V shed 3 bases and J 8 bases; nucleotides not matched to a gene: 12. In nucleotides, the CDR3 is TGTGCCAGCAGCTTGACACGGCAGGGGGACGGGGGCTACACCTTC. This codes for CASSLTRQGDGGYTF.

In this sample, this clone turned up a few times. The chain is built from TRBV6-1 and TRBJ1-4, with TRBD1 identical over 7 bases. The CDR3 loop spans 15 amino acids. The germline V gene has CDR1 MNHNS and CDR2 SASEGT. V lost 4 bases, J lost 4 bases, and 6 bases stayed unmatched. The CDR3 nucleotides are TGTGCCAGCAGTGCACAGGGGTCGGATAATGAAAAACTGTTTTTT. Amino acids: CASSAQGSDNEKLFF.

The chain couples TRBV4-2 to TRBJ2-1; perhaps TRBD2 as D (6 bases). With 4 bases removed from V and 0 bases from J, the gap between germline ends came to 13 bases. This CDR3 is built from 16 residues. The V gene's germline CDR1 is LGHNA and CDR2 YNFKEQ. CDR3: CASSPRAGSSYNEQFF. CDR3 bases: TGTGCCAGCAGCCCCCGAGCGGGCAGCTCCTACAATGAGCAGTTCTTC.

This chain links TRBV20-1 with TRBJ2-5; no definite D call. CDR3 length: 11 residues. CDR1 DFQATT and CDR2 SNEGSKA come from the germline V gene (reference sequence). As DNA, the CDR3 is TGCCGACATAAGGTACCGGTCTACCAGTACTTC. Its translation: CRHKVPVYQYF.

The genes are TRBV28 and TRBJ2-2, with D possibly matching TRBD1 (5 bases). The CDR3 runs to 16 residues. The V end was cut by 2 bases, the J end by 6 bases, with 16 bases between. Germline lookup yields CDR1 MDHEN and CDR2 SYDVKM. The CDR3 reads CASSLAGFKKSGELFF. DNA of the CDR3: TGTGCCAGCAGTTTAGCAGGGTTTAAGAAGTCCGGGGAGCTGTTTTTT.

The V gene is TRBV5-1, the J gene TRBJ2-3; TRBD1 matches 7 bases. Germline V lookup: CDR1 SGHRS, CDR2 YFSETQ. The CDR3 loop spans 15 amino acids. The J segment lost 6 bases and the V segment lost 0 bases, leaving 7 bases of the junction unmatched. This CDR3 reads CASSLGVQGWDTQYF. CDR3 DNA: TGCGCCAGCAGCTTGGGCGTACAGGGGTGGGATACGCAGTATTTT.

CDR3 nucleotide sequence: TGCGCCAGCAGCCCTAGAATAGGGGAGGACTATGGCTACACCTTC. Translated: CASSPRIGEDYGYTF. The chain joins TRBV5-1 to TRBJ1-2; possible D gene TRBD1, 5 bases. Germline V CDR1 and CDR2: SGHRS, YFSETQ. The CDR3 loop spans 15 amino acids. The germline V and J ends were trimmed by 4 bases and 3 bases, with 16 bases remaining between them.

A single count supports this clone. The V gene is TRBV9, the J gene TRBJ2-5; 7 bases match TRBD2. The J call may be in error: the DNA end matches TRBJ2-7 better. CDR1 and CDR2 from the germline V gene are SGDLS and YYNGEE. This CDR3 comprises 13 residues. As DNA, the CDR3 is TGTGCCAGCTCCCTAGTGGCGGGGGACGAGCAGTACTTC. It translates to CASSLVAGDEQYF.

The CDR3 DNA sequence: TGTGCCAGCAGTTTATCGGCACCCAATGAGCAGTTCTTC. Translating gives CASSLSAPNEQFF. The J gene is TRBJ2-1, the V gene TRBV27; D remains ambiguous. Germline V lookup: CDR1 MNHEY, CDR2 SMNVEV (reference sequence). The CDR3 length is 13 residues. Trimming took off 0 bases at V and 6 bases at J, with 6 bases between the two ends.

CDR3 residues: CASRGQGGYPAAYNEQFF. CDR3 nucleotides: TGTGCCAGCAGAGGACAGGGGGGCTATCCGGCGGCCTACAATGAGCAGTTCTTC. The chain links TRBV27 to TRBJ2-1, with TRBD1 identical over 10 bases. CDR1 and CDR2 from the germline V gene are MNHEY and SMNVEV (reference sequence). CDR3 length: 18 amino acids. J was trimmed by 2 bases and V by 6 bases; bases with no gene match: 13.

The chain carries TRBV11-2 and TRBJ1-1; TRBD1 might be the D (6 bases). The CDR3 consists of 13 residues. Germline V lookup: CDR1 SGHAT, CDR2 FQNNGV. The V end lost 4 bases, the J end lost 7 bases, and 13 bases lay between the germline ends. The chain's CDR3 is CASSSGRTDEAFF. The CDR3 region has the DNA TGTGCCAGCAGCTCGGGTCGGACAGATGAAGCTTTCTTT.

V and J are TRBV27 and TRBJ2-1; 8 bases match TRBD1. V was pared by 0 bases and J by 4 bases, with 5 bases of the junction left unmatched. Germline loops: CDR1 MNHEY, CDR2 SMNVEV (reference sequence). This CDR3 region has 16 residues. The CDR3 region is CASSLSPGGNYNEQFF. In DNA, the CDR3 is TGTGCCAGCAGTTTATCGCCAGGGGGCAATTACAATGAGCAGTTCTTC.

This clone has more than one count but fewer than ten. The genes are TRBV6-1 and TRBJ2-7; 9 bases match TRBD2. CDR3 length: 15 amino acids. J lost 1 base, V lost 7 bases, and 8 bases had no gene match. CDR1 MNHNS and CDR2 SASEGT come from the germline V gene. CDR3 in amino acids: CASITRLADSYEQYV. The CDR3 coding sequence is TGTGCCAGCATCACCCGACTAGCGGATTCCTACGAGCAGTACGTC.

The chain carries TRBV19 and TRBJ2-3; 11 bases are a match to TRBD2. The V gene's germline CDR1 is LNHDA and CDR2 SQIVND (reference sequence). V gave up 7 bases and J gave up 3 bases; unmatched junction bases: 6. The CDR3 has 15 residues. DNA of the CDR3: TGTGCCAGTAATAGCGGGGGGGCCGGGACAGATACGCAGTATTTT. This encodes CASNSGGAGTDTQYF.

The chain combines TRBV4-2 with TRBJ1-4; 9 nucleotides agree with TRBD1. Germline V lookup: CDR1 LGHNA, CDR2 YNFKEQ. V trimming: 3 bases; J trimming: 2 bases; junction bases outside the gene matches: 4. The CDR3 is 16 residues long. CDR3 DNA: TGTGCCAGCAGCCAGACCACAGGGGGCACTAATGAAAAACTGTTTTTT. Translating gives CASSQTTGGTNEKLFF.

This sequence joins TRBV25-1 and TRBJ1-5; the D gene is possibly TRBD1 (6 bases). Germline assignment: CDR1 MGHDK and CDR2 SYGVNS. The CDR3 contains 14 residues. Trimming removed 7 bases at V and 6 bases at J, with 16 bases between. This chain's CDR3 is CASKHREGGQPQHF. The CDR3 DNA follows: TGTGCCAGCAAGCACAGGGAGGGAGGTCAGCCCCAGCATTTT.

The chain recombines TRBV2 with TRBJ1-5, with D unresolved. In germline, CDR1 is SNHLY, CDR2 FYNNEI. V was cut by 2 bases and J by 0 bases, with 14 bases left in between. This CDR3 is built from 17 residues. CDR3 bases: TGTGCCAGCAGTGAAATGAGAGTCCTTAATAGCAATCAGCCCCAGCATTTT. Amino acids: CASSEMRVLNSNQPQHF.

The chain carries TRBV7-9 and TRBJ2-1; D is perhaps TRBD2 (6 bases). This CDR3 contains 16 residues. In germline, CDR1 is SEHNR, CDR2 FQNEAQ (reference sequence). The V gene lost 4 bases and the J gene lost 0 bases, with 13 bases spanning the gap. CDR3: CASSSPAGSSYNEQFF. CDR3 sequence (DNA): TGTGCCAGCAGCTCGCCGGCGGGGAGCTCCTACAATGAGCAGTTCTTC.

For the CDR3, the DNA is TGTGCCAGCAGCTTAGGGACAGGACCCACTGAAGCTTTCTTT. This sequence encodes CASSLGTGPTEAFF. J is TRBJ1-1 and V is TRBV7-3, with 8 bases lining up with TRBD1. Trimming at V came to 2 bases and at J to 4 bases, leaving 3 bases not matched to a gene. The length of the CDR3 is 14 residues. The germline gives CDR1 SGHTA, CDR2 FQGTGA. The full variable domain, its missing parts supplied by reference TRBV7-3 and TRBJ1-1, is GAGVSQTPSNKVTEKGKYVELRCDPISGHTALYWYRQSLGQGPEFLIYFQGTGAADDSGLPNDRFFAVRPEGSVSTLKIQRTERGDSAVYLCASSLGTGPTEAFFGQGTRLTVV.